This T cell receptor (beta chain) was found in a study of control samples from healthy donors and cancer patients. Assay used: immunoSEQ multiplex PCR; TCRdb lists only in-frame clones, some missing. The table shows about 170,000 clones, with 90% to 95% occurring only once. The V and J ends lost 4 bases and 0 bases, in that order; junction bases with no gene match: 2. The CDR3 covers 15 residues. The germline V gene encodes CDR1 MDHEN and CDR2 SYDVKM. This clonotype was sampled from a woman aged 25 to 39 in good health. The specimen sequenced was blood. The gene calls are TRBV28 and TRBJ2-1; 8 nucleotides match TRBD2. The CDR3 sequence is CASSYSGSSYNEQFF. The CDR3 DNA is TGTGCCAGCAGTTACAGCGGGAGCTCCTACAATGAGCAGTTCTTC.